This T cell receptor (beta chain) was sequenced in a study of shared clonotypes between healthy human individuals. Naive CD45RA+ and memory CD45RA-negative subsets were split from CD4+ cells. V was pared by 5 bases and J by 3 bases, with 11 bases between. Germline assignment: CDR1 KGHSH and CDR2 LQKENI. The CDR3 totals 14 residues. Each replicate PCR on the sorted subsets used approximately 180 ng DNA (around 31,000 T cell genomes). The repertoire was sequenced with immunoSEQ multiplex PCR; TCRdb's copy has only in-frame clones and lacks some. The table includes some 630,000 clones, about two thirds detected once.

V gene TRBV18 combines with J gene TRBJ1-3; D unclear. Sequences were obtained from memory CD4+ T cells sorted from blood. Specified subset: CD45RA-negative fraction. The receptor was derived from a woman in her 30s in good health. The CDR3 sequence: CASSTSGNGNTIYF. The CDR3, as DNA: TGTGCCAGCTCAACGTCGGGGAATGGAAACACCATATATTTT. The variable domain in full, with the rest retrieved from reference TRBV18 and TRBJ1-3, is NAGVMQNPRHLVRRRGQEARLRCSPMKGHSHVYWYRQLPEEGLKFMVYLQKENIIDESGMPKERFSAEFPKEGPSILRIQQVVRGDSAAYFCASSTSGNGNTIYFGEGSWLTVV.